This T cell receptor beta chain was sequenced in a study of blood T cells in healthy people across ages. V was cut by 0 bases and J by 1 base, with 7 bases left in between. This CDR3 has 15 residues. The germline V gene encodes CDR1 LGHDT and CDR2 YNNKEL (reference sequence). Study results and limitations: Because donor CMV status was unknown, expanded clonotype changes were possibly confounded.

Alongside a J-beta primer mix, a sample-barcoded 5' primer served in a second PCR lasting roughly 6 to 12 cycles. TCRdb re-derived calls from the 5' RACE reads in MiXCR, one entry per CDR3 protein. The sample has under 1,000,000 distinct CDR3 sequences, around 34% seen once. The sample holds a few counts of this clonotype. Antigen unknown. What was sequenced was blood. The V call is TRBV3-1, the J call TRBJ1-5, with D hard to call. This TCR was recovered from a man aged 18 to 30 in good health. The CDR3 nucleotides read TGTGCCAGCAGCCAAGATATAGCGAGCAATCAGCCCCAGCATTTT. Translating it yields CASSQDIASNQPQHF.